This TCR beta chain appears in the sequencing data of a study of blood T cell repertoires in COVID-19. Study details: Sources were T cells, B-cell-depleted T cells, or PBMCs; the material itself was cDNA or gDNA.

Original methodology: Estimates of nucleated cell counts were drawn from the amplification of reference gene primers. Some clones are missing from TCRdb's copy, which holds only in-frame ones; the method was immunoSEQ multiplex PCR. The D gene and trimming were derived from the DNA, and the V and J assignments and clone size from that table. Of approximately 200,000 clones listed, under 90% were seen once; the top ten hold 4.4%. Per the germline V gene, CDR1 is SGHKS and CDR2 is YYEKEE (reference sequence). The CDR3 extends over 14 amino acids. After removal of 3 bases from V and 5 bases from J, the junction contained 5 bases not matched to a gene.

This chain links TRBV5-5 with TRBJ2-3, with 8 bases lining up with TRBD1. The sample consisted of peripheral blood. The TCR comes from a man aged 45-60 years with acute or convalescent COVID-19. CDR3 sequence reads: CASSSLTGGDTQYF. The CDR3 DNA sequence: TGTGCCAGCAGCTCACTCACAGGGGGAGATACGCAGTATTTT.